These 24 T cell receptor beta chains originate from one sample sequenced in a study of blood T cell repertoires in COVID-19. Profiling relied on immunoSEQ multiplex PCR, and the TCRdb table lists in-frame clones only, not all of them. The top ten hold approximately 6.6% of the sample, which has more than 95,000 clones, roughly 85% seen once. The specimen sequenced was peripheral blood. The receptor set was obtained from a man older than 75 with active or convalescent COVID-19.

This clone came up once. The chain employs TRBV11-2 and TRBJ1-3, with D unclear. CDR1 is SGHAT, CDR2 FQNNGV, per germline. This CDR3 is 15 amino acids long. V dropped 4 bases and J dropped 0 bases, with 10 bases sitting between them. CDR3: CASSYISSSGNTIYF. CDR3 coding DNA: TGTGCCAGCAGCTATATTAGTAGCTCTGGAAACACCATATATTTT.

This clone appeared once. The J gene is TRBJ2-3, the V gene TRBV7-2, with D tentatively TRBD1 (6 bases). This CDR3 comprises 15 residues. Germline-derived CDR1 and CDR2 are SGHTA and FQGNSA. V lost 6 bases, J lost 0 bases, and 13 bases lay in between. CDR3 DNA sequence: TGTGCCAGCAGGGGGCCGGGACACAGCACAGATACGCAGTATTTT. Translation: CASRGPGHSTDTQYF.

V and J are TRBV7-8 and TRBJ1-4; TRBD1 might be the D (6 bases). Per germline, CDR1 SGHVS and CDR2 FQNEAQ. V lost 0 bases and J 7 bases, leaving 15 bases between the germline ends. This CDR3 spans 16 amino acids. CDR3 DNA sequence: TGTGCCAGCAGCTTAGCCTTCGGGACACTAGGTGAAAAACTGTTTTTT. This codes for CASSLAFGTLGEKLFF.

The rearrangement joins TRBV7-2 to TRBJ2-7; 10 nucleotides match TRBD2. The CDR3 spans 14 residues. Germline CDR1 is SGHTA and CDR2 is FQGNSA. V shed 5 bases, J shed 4 bases, and the junction held 5 bases outside the gene matches. The DNA of the CDR3 is TGTGCCAGCAGCAGGACTAGCGGCCGGTACGAGCAGTACTTC. It codes for CASSRTSGRYEQYF. Using reference TRBV7-2 and TRBJ2-7 for the parts outside the CDR3, the full variable domain is GAGVSQSPSNKVTEKGKDVELRCDPISGHTALYWYRQSLGQGLEFLIYFQGNSAPDKSGLPSDRFSAERTGGSVSTLTIQRTQQEDSAVYLCASSRTSGRYEQYFGPGTRLTVT.

The chain links TRBV7-3 to TRBJ2-7; no clear D gene. This CDR3 has 13 residues. CDR1 and CDR2 from the germline V gene are SGHTA and FQGTGA. V was shortened by 3 bases and J by 3 bases, with 9 bases between the two germline ends. CDR3 protein: CASSFGADYEQYF. CDR3 coding DNA: TGTGCCAGCAGCTTCGGAGCCGACTACGAGCAGTACTTC.

This clone was counted a single time. The genes are TRBV6-5 and TRBJ2-7, with D perhaps TRBD2 (6 bases). Per germline, CDR1 MNHEY and CDR2 SVGAGI. This CDR3 is 15 amino acids long. Trimming removed 6 bases from V and 1 base from J, with 16 bases in between. CDR3 residues: CASRNGLARSYEQYF. The CDR3 coding sequence is TGTGCCAGCAGGAATGGGCTAGCGAGATCCTACGAGCAGTACTTC.

V and J are TRBV4-1 and TRBJ2-7, with TRBD2 matching over 8 bases. Germline V gives CDR1 MGHRA, CDR2 YSYEKL. This CDR3 has 16 residues. The V segment lost 0 bases and the J segment 3 bases; nucleotides outside the gene matches: 7. The CDR3 bases are TGCGCCAGCAGCCAAGATGGTCCGGGACTAGACTACGAGCAGTACTTC. It translates to CASSQDGPGLDYEQYF.

In this sample, this clone turned up a few times. V gene TRBV11-3 combines with J gene TRBJ1-6; D remains ambiguous. Germline CDR1 SGHNT, CDR2 YENEEA. V was pared by 5 bases and J by 4 bases, with 6 bases between. This CDR3 comprises 13 residues. Here the CDR3 reads CASSRVYNSPLHF. In DNA, the CDR3 is TGTGCCAGCAGCCGAGTATATAATTCACCCCTCCACTTT.

V and J are TRBV18 and TRBJ1-2; D is possibly TRBD1 (5 bases). Germline lookup yields CDR1 KGHSH and CDR2 LQKENI. Trimming removed 2 bases at V and 4 bases at J, with 14 bases between. The CDR3 is 15 amino acids. CDR3 sequence: CASSPASGVTYGYTF. The CDR3 bases are TGTGCCAGCTCACCAGCTTCGGGGGTCACCTATGGCTACACCTTC. The whole variable domain, remainder taken from reference TRBV18 and TRBJ1-2, is NAGVMQNPRHLVRRRGQEARLRCSPMKGHSHVYWYRQLPEEGLKFMVYLQKENIIDESGMPKERFSAEFPKEGPSILRIQQVVRGDSAAYFCASSPASGVTYGYTFGSGTRLTVV.

This chain connects TRBV6-4 to TRBJ1-5; maybe TRBD1 (5 bases). Trimming removed 0 bases at V and 0 bases at J, with 18 bases between. This CDR3 has 19 residues. The germline gives CDR1 MRHNA, CDR2 SNTAGT. The DNA of the CDR3 is TGTGCCAGCAGTGACTCAAGGTGTGGTTCGGGGGATAGCAATCAGCCCCAGCATTTT. Its protein product is CASSDSRCGSGDSNQPQHF.

CDR3 sequence: CASSLVPSNHEQFF. CDR3 DNA sequence: TGTGCCAGCAGCTTAGTACCTAGCAACCATGAGCAGTTCTTC. The V call is TRBV7-9, the J call TRBJ2-1; a possible D gene is TRBD2 (5 bases). This CDR3 has 14 amino acids. Trimming stripped 1 base from V and 8 bases from J, with 12 bases between. Germline V gives CDR1 SEHNR, CDR2 FQNEAQ (reference sequence).

The gene calls are TRBV5-1 and TRBJ1-1; 8 nucleotides agree with TRBD1. V dropped 6 bases and J dropped 7; count of bases not matched to a gene: 8. The CDR3 has 13 amino acids. Germline lookup yields CDR1 SGHRS and CDR2 YFSETQ. This CDR3 reads CASNDRGLGEAFF. The CDR3 nucleotides are TGCGCCAGCAACGACAGGGGATTAGGTGAAGCTTTCTTT.

V is TRBV7-9 and J is TRBJ1-5; D call uncertain. V was clipped by 2 bases and J by 7 bases, with 6 bases between them. The CDR3 consists of 12 residues. From germline, CDR1 is SEHNR and CDR2 FQNEAQ (reference sequence). The CDR3 region has the DNA TGTGCCAGCAGCTTAATGGCACAGCCCCAGCATTTT. Translated: CASSLMAQPQHF. The full variable domain, in which reference TRBV7-9 and TRBJ1-5 provide the parts outside the CDR3, is DTGVSQNPRHKITKRGQNVTFRCDPISEHNRLYWYRQTLGQGPEFLTYFQNEAQLEKSRLLSDRFSAERPKGSFSTLEIQRTEQGDSAMYLCASSLMAQPQHFGDGTRLSIL.

CDR3 bases: TGTGCCAGCAGGGGAACGGGATGGACCGGGGAGCTGTTTTTT. It codes for CASRGTGWTGELFF. The chain links TRBV9 to TRBJ2-2; the D gene is possibly TRBD2 (5 bases). This CDR3 region has 14 residues. The V end was cut by 5 bases, the J end by 5 bases, with 13 bases between. CDR1 is SGDLS, CDR2 YYNGEE, per germline.

For the CDR3, the DNA is TGTGCCACCAGCAGAGATTGGAGGAGGGAGCTGTTTTTT. It specifies CATSRDWRRELFF. V usage is TRBV15 and J usage is TRBJ2-2, with a possible D match to TRBD2 (5 bases). CDR3 size: 13 residues. The germline V gene encodes CDR1 LNHNV and CDR2 YYDKDF (reference sequence). Between the trimmed V and J ends, which lost 0 bases and 9 bases, there was a span of 8 bases.

The chain has TRBV6-5 and TRBJ1-1, with 8 bases identical to TRBD1. V was pared by 6 bases and J by 12 bases, with 6 bases of the junction left unmatched. This CDR3 has 11 residues. Germline V lookup: CDR1 MNHEY, CDR2 SVGAGI. CDR3 region: CASRGQGETFF. Written as DNA, the CDR3 is TGTGCCAGCAGAGGACAGGGCGAAACTTTCTTT.

This clone was found a few times. The gene calls are TRBV30 and TRBJ1-4, with D perhaps matching TRBD1 (6 bases). The CDR3 runs 12 residues. Germline V gene data show CDR1 as GTSNPN and CDR2 as SVGIG (reference sequence). Trimming took off 1 base at V and 10 bases at J, with 10 bases between the two ends. Written as DNA, the CDR3 is TGTGCCTGGAGTGGCAGAGGGGGAAAACTGTTTTTT. This sequence encodes CAWSGRGGKLFF.

The chain joins TRBV7-9 to TRBJ2-3, with 11 bases identical to TRBD2. Germline loops: CDR1 SEHNR, CDR2 FQNEAQ (reference sequence). The CDR3 consists of 15 residues. With 4 bases clipped from V and 5 bases from J, the junction kept 5 bases outside the gene matches. CDR3 bases: TGTGCCAGCAGCTCAACCCTAGCGGGAGGAGATACGCAGTATTTT. Its translation is CASSSTLAGGDTQYF.

This chain links TRBV7-6 with TRBJ1-3; 12 bases line up with TRBD1. The CDR3 contains 17 residues. Germline V CDR1 and CDR2: SGHVS, FNYEAQ. J lost 6 bases, V lost 1 base, and 7 bases had no gene match. The CDR3 DNA follows: TGTGCCAGCAGCTTAGTTGCCCGGGACAGGGGGCCAAACACCATATATTTT. Translated: CASSLVARDRGPNTIYF. Supplemented by reference TRBV7-6 and TRBJ1-3, the full variable domain reads GAGVSQSPRYKVTKRGQDVALRCDPISGHVSLYWYRQALGQGPEFLTYFNYEAQQDKSGLPNDRFSAERPEGSISTLTIQRTEQRDSAMYRCASSLVARDRGPNTIYFGEGSWLTVV.

This rearrangement joins TRBV14 to TRBJ2-1, with TRBD1 as a possible D gene (6 bases). The CDR3 sequence is 16 residues long. The V end was cut by 4 bases, the J end by 3 bases, with 16 bases between. Germline loops: CDR1 SGHDN, CDR2 FVKESK. The CDR3 sequence: CASSLLGDTNYNEQFF. In DNA form, the CDR3 reads TGTGCCAGCAGCCTTCTAGGGGACACCAACTACAATGAGCAGTTCTTC.

The table lists this clone with a few counts. The sample holds other DNA sequences that translate to the same CDR3. CDR3 bases: TGTGCCAGCAGGGACAGACTTTCACCCCTCCACTTT. This gives the protein CASRDRLSPLHF. The chain couples TRBV28 to TRBJ1-6, with TRBD1 as a possible D gene (6 bases). V lost 6 bases to trimming and J lost 9 bases, with 9 bases between them. Germline CDR1 reads MDHEN; CDR2 reads SYDVKM. The CDR3 runs to 12 residues. Full variable domain (outside the CDR3, taken from reference TRBV28 and TRBJ1-6): DVKVTQSSRYLVKRTGEKVFLECVQDMDHENMFWYRQDPGLGLRLIYFSYDVKMKEKGDIPEGYSVSREKKERFSLILESASTNQTSMYLCASRDRLSPLHFGNGTRLTVT.

The rearrangement uses TRBV5-1 and TRBJ2-5; 7 bases align to TRBD2. The CDR3 covers 15 residues. From germline, CDR1 is SGHRS and CDR2 YFSETQ. V lost 2 bases to trimming and J lost 4 bases; unmatched junction nucleotides: 8. CDR3 DNA: TGCGCCAGCAGCTTTCTGGGAGGGGAGAGAGAGACCCAGTACTTC. Its translation: CASSFLGGERETQYF.

This rearrangement joins TRBV15 to TRBJ1-2; D is uncertain. Germline values: CDR1 LNHNV, CDR2 YYDKDF (reference sequence). The CDR3 sequence is 12 residues long. V lost 9 bases and J lost 4, with 12 bases in between. CDR3 amino acids: CATARDSYGYTF. The DNA of the CDR3 is TGTGCCACAGCACGGGATTCCTATGGCTACACCTTC.

The V and J genes are TRBV5-4 and TRBJ2-5; maybe TRBD2 (5 bases). The germline V gene encodes CDR1 SGHNT and CDR2 YYREEE (reference sequence). V lost 0 bases and J lost 5, with 11 bases in between. The length of the CDR3 is 14 residues. The CDR3 nucleotides read TGTGCCAGCAGCTTGGCGGGGATGGGGGAGACCCAGTACTTC. Protein product: CASSLAGMGETQYF. Full variable domain (remainder filled in from reference TRBV5-4 and TRBJ2-5): ETGVTQSPTHLIKTRGQQVTLRCSSQSGHNTVSWYQQALGQGPQFIFQYYREEENGRGNFPPRFSGLQFPNYSSELNVNALELDDSALYLCASSLAGMGETQYFGPGTRLLVL.